Below, 23 T cell receptor beta chains from the same sample are listed, as sequenced in a study of blood T cell repertoires in COVID-19. Assay: immunoSEQ multiplex PCR; the TCRdb copy retains only in-frame clones and omits some. The data contain 150,000 to 200,000 clones, approximately 80% of them singletons. Source material: peripheral blood. These receptors originate from an elderly woman with acute or convalescent COVID-19.

The chain joins TRBV19 to TRBJ2-1, with D maybe TRBD2 (6 bases). With 4 bases removed from V and 8 bases from J, the gap between germline ends came to 12 bases. Germline V CDR1 and CDR2: LNHDA, SQIVND (reference sequence). The CDR3 is made up of 13 amino acids. In DNA form, the CDR3 reads TGTGCCAGTAGTACACAGGAGCGGGATGAGCAGTTCTTC. As protein: CASSTQERDEQFF.

As DNA, the CDR3 is TGTGCCACCAGTGGGACAGGGGGTGGCTACACCTTC. Protein product: CATSGTGGGYTF. The chain combines TRBV24-1 with TRBJ1-2; 10 bases agree with TRBD1. Per germline, CDR1 KGHDR and CDR2 SFDVKD. The V and J ends lost 5 bases and 7 bases, in that order; junction bases with no gene match: 0. This CDR3 is 12 amino acids long.

This chain uses TRBV12-3 or TRBV12-4 with TRBJ2-5, with 7 bases identical to TRBD1. The CDR3 spans 13 residues. With V trimmed by 6 bases and J by 9 bases, 10 bases remained unmatched. This chain's CDR3 is CASSRQGKWAQYF. The CDR3 DNA sequence: TGTGCCAGCAGCCGACAGGGCAAGTGGGCCCAGTACTTC.

The DNA of the CDR3 is TGTGCCAGCAGCTTAGAGGCGGGTCAAGAGACCCAGTACTTC. As protein: CASSLEAGQETQYF. The V call is TRBV11-3, the J call TRBJ2-5; TRBD2 is a possible D gene (5 bases). Trimming removed 0 bases from V and 2 bases from J, with 7 bases in between. Germline CDR1 reads SGHNT; CDR2 reads YENEEA. This CDR3 is built from 14 residues.

The V and J genes are TRBV12-3 or TRBV12-4 and TRBJ1-2, with D possibly being TRBD1 (6 bases). Trimming removed 10 bases at V and 0 bases at J, with 12 bases between. The CDR3 spans 13 residues. CDR3 nucleotides: TGTGCCACGGGGACAACAACTAACTATGGCTACACCTTC. Translated: CATGTTTNYGYTF.

CDR3 nucleotide sequence: TGTGCCAGCAGTGAGCCCCAGCGGGAGAGAGATACGCAGTATTTT. It yields the protein CASSEPQRERDTQYF. This chain joins TRBV25-1 and TRBJ2-3; TRBD2 matches at 8 bases. V gave up 3 bases and J gave up 5 bases; unmatched junction bases: 7. This CDR3 has 15 residues. Germline CDR1 and CDR2: MGHDK and SYGVNS.

Written as DNA, the CDR3 is TGTGCCAGCAGTCAACACCCGAACACTGAAGCTTTCTTT. Translating it yields CASSQHPNTEAFF. This chain connects TRBV9 to TRBJ1-1; D is unresolved. The V gene's germline CDR1 is SGDLS and CDR2 YYNGEE. The CDR3 is 13 residues long. Trimming took 5 bases from V and 1 from J, leaving 9 bases between them.

This chain links TRBV19 with TRBJ1-2; a weak D match, TRBD1 (5 bases). The CDR3 has 14 residues. The V gene lost 6 bases and the J gene lost 3 bases, with 14 bases spanning the gap. From germline, CDR1 is LNHDA and CDR2 SQIVND (reference sequence). Here the CDR3 reads CASRPQGGDYGYTF. The DNA of the CDR3 is TGTGCCAGTAGGCCCCAGGGAGGAGACTATGGCTACACCTTC.

The chain is built from TRBV5-1 and TRBJ2-3; D possibly corresponds to TRBD1 (6 bases). This CDR3 has 14 amino acids. The V gene lost 4 bases and the J gene lost 4 bases, with 13 bases spanning the gap. Germline-derived CDR1 and CDR2 are SGHRS and YFSETQ. As DNA, the CDR3 is TGCGCCAGCAGCCCTGGGGGCGAGGCAGATACGCAGTATTTT. Its translation is CASSPGGEADTQYF.

This sequence joins TRBV7-6 and TRBJ2-1; weak D call: TRBD2 (6 bases). The CDR3 has 16 residues. The V end lost 0 bases, the J end lost 2 bases, and 11 bases lay between the germline ends. Germline CDR1 reads SGHVS; CDR2 reads FNYEAQ. CDR3: CASSLASRGTYNEQFF. The CDR3 region has the DNA TGTGCCAGCAGCTTAGCGAGCCGCGGGACCTACAATGAGCAGTTCTTC.

The table lists this clone with a count of one. The CDR3 sequence: CSWTDSNQPQHF. CDR3 DNA: TGTTCGTGGACAGATAGCAATCAGCCCCAGCATTTT. The rearrangement joins TRBV6-5 to TRBJ1-5; the D gene is possibly TRBD1 (6 bases). CDR3 length: 12 amino acids. The germline V gene has CDR1 MNHEY and CDR2 SVGAGI.

The rearrangement links TRBV7-9 to TRBJ1-4; 10 bases are a match to TRBD1. The ends lost 8 bases at V and 4 bases at J; junction bases unmatched: 1. Germline CDR1 SEHNR, CDR2 FQNEAQ (reference sequence). The CDR3 sequence is 13 residues long. Here the CDR3 reads CASGDRGNEKLFF. The DNA of the CDR3 is TGTGCCAGCGGGGACAGGGGTAATGAAAAACTGTTTTTT.

This chain joins TRBV19 and TRBJ2-7, with TRBD2 identical over 12 bases. This CDR3 comprises 16 residues. V was clipped by 7 bases and J by 2 bases; unmatched bases: 9. The germline V gene has CDR1 LNHDA and CDR2 SQIVND (reference sequence). Written as DNA, the CDR3 is TGTGCCAGTACCCCAAAACTAGCGGGGGGTACCTACGAGCAGTACTTC. Residues: CASTPKLAGGTYEQYF.

The V and J genes are TRBV7-2 and TRBJ2-7, with TRBD2 identical over 9 bases. The CDR3 is made up of 16 amino acids. CDR1 and CDR2 from the germline V gene are SGHTA and FQGNSA. V lost 5 bases to trimming and J lost 4 bases; unmatched junction nucleotides: 12. The CDR3 here is CASSPRVAGVKYEQYF. The CDR3 DNA is TGTGCCAGCAGCCCAAGGGTAGCGGGAGTCAAATACGAGCAGTACTTC. Supplemented by reference TRBV7-2 and TRBJ2-7, the full variable domain reads GAGVSQSPSNKVTEKGKDVELRCDPISGHTALYWYRQSLGQGLEFLIYFQGNSAPDKSGLPSDRFSAERTGGSVSTLTIQRTQQEDSAVYLCASSPRVAGVKYEQYFGPGTRLTVT.

The V gene is TRBV4-1, the J gene TRBJ1-5; 8 bases agree with TRBD1. Unmatched junction bases numbered 8, after V lost 2 bases and J lost 2 bases. Germline V gene sequence: CDR1 MGHRA, CDR2 YSYEKL. CDR3 length: 17 amino acids. Here the CDR3 reads CASSQFSGGGGNQPQHF. The CDR3 nucleotides are TGCGCCAGCAGCCAATTTTCAGGGGGCGGAGGCAATCAGCCCCAGCATTTT.

V and J are TRBV27 and TRBJ1-2, with a tentative D call TRBD1 (6 bases). This CDR3 is 15 amino acids long. Germline V gene data show CDR1 as MNHEY and CDR2 as SMNVEV (reference sequence). V gave up 5 bases and J gave up 6 bases, with 19 bases separating them. In DNA form, the CDR3 reads TGTGCCAGCAGTAGAAACCGGGGGGCGCACGATGGCTACACCTTC. It translates to CASSRNRGAHDGYTF.

The V call is TRBV6-6, the J call TRBJ1-5; maybe TRBD1 (5 bases). Germline V gene sequence: CDR1 MNHNY, CDR2 SVGAGI (reference sequence). Trimming took off 5 bases at V and 6 bases at J, with 11 bases between the two ends. This CDR3 is 13 amino acids long. The CDR3 bases are TGTGCCAGCAGTCCTCGCGGGGCTCAGCCCCAGCATTTT. Translating gives CASSPRGAQPQHF.

The chain employs TRBV6-2 or TRBV6-3 and TRBJ2-7, with D perhaps matching TRBD2 (7 bases). The CDR3 length is 17 residues. V lost 0 bases and J 2 bases, leaving 17 bases between the germline ends. In germline, CDR1 is MNHEY, CDR2 SVGEGT. CDR3 residues: CASSYSKKGGPTYEQYF. The CDR3 nucleotides read TGTGCCAGCAGTTACTCGAAGAAGGGGGGGCCTACCTACGAGCAGTACTTC.

The chain is built from TRBV12-5 and TRBJ1-3; D uncertain. Germline V lookup: CDR1 LGHNT, CDR2 FRNRAP. The CDR3 runs to 14 residues. The V end was cut by 0 bases, the J end by 7 bases, with 10 bases between. CDR3 sequence: CASGLVPTPNTIYF. CDR3 sequence (DNA): TGTGCTAGTGGTTTGGTACCGACACCCAACACCATATATTTT.

This clone was counted between two and nine times. V is TRBV9 and J is TRBJ2-7, with D possibly being TRBD1 (5 bases). The V and J ends lost 0 bases and 2 bases respectively, with 12 bases between them. The CDR3 spans 15 residues. Germline V CDR1 and CDR2: SGDLS, YYNGEE. The CDR3 coding sequence is TGTGCCAGCAGCGTAGCTCCTCAGGGCACCTACGAGCAGTACTTC. It codes for CASSVAPQGTYEQYF.

The chain combines TRBV9 with TRBJ2-3, with no clear D. The CDR3 spans 11 residues. Trimming pared 3 bases from V and 5 bases from J, leaving 4 bases between. The germline CDR1 and CDR2 sequences are SGDLS and YYNGEE. The CDR3, as DNA: TGTGCCAGCAGCGCGGGAGATACGCAGTATTTT. Its translation: CASSAGDTQYF.

The chain uses TRBV12-5 and TRBJ2-5; perhaps TRBD2 as D (6 bases). Per the germline V gene, CDR1 is LGHNT and CDR2 is FRNRAP. V was cut by 0 bases and J by 5 bases, with 16 bases left in between. CDR3 length equals 16 residues. In nucleotides, the CDR3 is TGTGCTAGTGGTTTGGTACCCAGCGGGCGGACGGAGACCCAGTACTTC. Translation gives CASGLVPSGRTETQYF.

The V call is TRBV10-3, the J call TRBJ2-1; a possible D gene is TRBD1 (6 bases). Germline values: CDR1 ENHRY, CDR2 SYGVKD. V was trimmed by 10 bases and J by 2 bases, leaving 12 bases between them. The CDR3 consists of 13 residues. CDR3 in amino acids: CATSGVAYNEQFF. The CDR3, as DNA: TGTGCCACCTCAGGGGTGGCCTACAATGAGCAGTTCTTC.